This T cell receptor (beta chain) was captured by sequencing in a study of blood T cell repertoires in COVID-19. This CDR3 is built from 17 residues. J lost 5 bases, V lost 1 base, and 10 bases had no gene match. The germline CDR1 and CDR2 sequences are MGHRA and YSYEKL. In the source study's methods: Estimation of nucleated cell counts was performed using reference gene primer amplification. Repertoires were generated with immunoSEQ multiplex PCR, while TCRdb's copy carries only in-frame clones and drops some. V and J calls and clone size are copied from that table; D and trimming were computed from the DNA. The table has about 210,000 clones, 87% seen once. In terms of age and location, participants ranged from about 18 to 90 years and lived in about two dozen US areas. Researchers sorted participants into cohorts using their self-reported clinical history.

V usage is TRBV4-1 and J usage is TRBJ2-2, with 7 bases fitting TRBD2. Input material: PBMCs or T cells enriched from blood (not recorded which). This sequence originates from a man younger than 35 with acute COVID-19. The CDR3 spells CASSQGATSEWTGELFF. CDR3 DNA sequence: TGCGCCAGCAGCCAAGGTGCAACTAGCGAGTGGACCGGGGAGCTGTTTTTT.